This T cell receptor beta chain appears in the sequencing data of a study of TIL therapy for anti-PD-1-resistant metastatic lung cancer. Study-level background: Progressing patients received lymphodepletion, expanded TIL infusion and IL-2.

This clone was recorded a few times. Its antigen is still unknown. Overall study results and limits: TIL clonotype persistence in blood showed no apparent association with response. Treatment-naive, never-smoker and oncogene-addicted patients were overrepresented in this highly selected cohort.

Indicated time point: pre-treatment sample, taken before nivolumab and TIL therapy. This was the immunoSEQ v3 assay. Libraries were sequenced to around 2 million read pairs (survey) or 5-6 million (deep). The protocol was immunoSEQ multiplex PCR, while the TCRdb copy is restricted to in-frame clones and leaves out a portion. The table has about 46,000 clones, about 86% seen once. Per the germline V gene, CDR1 is SEHNR and CDR2 is FQNEAQ (reference sequence). The CDR3 extends over 13 amino acids. After removal of 3 bases from V and 11 bases from J, the junction contained 9 bases not matched to a gene. The source of this sequence is a person aged 25 to 80 with non-small cell lung cancer. The V and J genes are TRBV7-9 and TRBJ1-1; TRBD1 aligns across 7 bases. The sample in question was blood, obtained at baseline. CDR3 amino acids: CASSFSTGTAAFF. Written as DNA, the CDR3 is TGTGCCAGCAGCTTTAGTACGGGGACAGCCGCTTTCTTT.